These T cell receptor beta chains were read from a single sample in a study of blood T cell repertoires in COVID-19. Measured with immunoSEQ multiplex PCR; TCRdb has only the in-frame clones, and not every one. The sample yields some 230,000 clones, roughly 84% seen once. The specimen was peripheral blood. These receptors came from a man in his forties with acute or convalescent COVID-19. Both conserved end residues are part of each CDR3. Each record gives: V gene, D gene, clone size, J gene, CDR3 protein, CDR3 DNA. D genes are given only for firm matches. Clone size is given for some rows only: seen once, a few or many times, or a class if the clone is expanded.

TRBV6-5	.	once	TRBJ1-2	CASSSQVGANGYTF	TGTGCCAGCAGCTCGCAGGTGGGGGCGAATGGCTACACCTTC
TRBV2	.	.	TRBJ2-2	CASRREKTGELFF	TGTGCCAGCCGCAGGGAAAAAACCGGGGAGCTGTTTTTT
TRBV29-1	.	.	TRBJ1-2	CSVVQKNYGYTF	TGCAGCGTTGTTCAGAAGAACTATGGCTACACCTTC
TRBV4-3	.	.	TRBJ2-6	CASSQETHRASGANVLTF	TGCGCCAGCAGCCAAGAAACCCATCGCGCCTCTGGGGCCAACGTCCTGACTTTC
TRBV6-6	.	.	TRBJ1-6	CASSRRASRRDNSPLHF	TGTGCCAGCAGTCGCCGGGCCTCCCGGAGGGATAATTCACCCCTCCACTTT
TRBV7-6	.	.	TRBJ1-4	CASSLDNYATNEKLFF	TGTGCCAGCAGCTTAGACAACTATGCAACTAATGAAAAACTGTTTTTT
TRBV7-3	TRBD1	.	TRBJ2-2	CASSARDRGSGELFF	TGTGCCAGCAGCGCCCGGGACAGGGGGTCCGGGGAGCTGTTTTTT
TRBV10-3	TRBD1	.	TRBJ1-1	CAISRRTGTEAFF	TGTGCCATCAGCAGAAGGACAGGGACTGAAGCTTTCTTT
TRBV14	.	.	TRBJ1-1	CASSQDLGQGNTEAFF	TGTGCCAGCAGCCAAGATCTTGGTCAGGGGAACACTGAAGCTTTCTTT
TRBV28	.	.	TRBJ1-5	CASSPPEGGQPQHF	TGTGCCAGCAGCCCGCCTGAGGGAGGCCAGCCCCAGCATTTT
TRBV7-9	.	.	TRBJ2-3	CASSLGDSRDTQYF	TGTGCCAGCAGCCTCGGGGACTCCAGGGATACGCAGTATTTT
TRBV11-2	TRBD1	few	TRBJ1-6	CASSLAGQDNSPLHF	TGTGCCAGCAGCTTAGCGGGACAGGATAATTCACCCCTCCACTTT
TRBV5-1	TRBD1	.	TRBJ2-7	CASSFTGDTYEQYF	TGCGCCAGCAGCTTCACAGGGGACACCTACGAGCAGTACTTC
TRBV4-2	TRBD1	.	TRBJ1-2	CASSQETGFTYGYTF	TGTGCCAGCAGCCAAGAGACAGGGTTCACCTATGGCTACACCTTC
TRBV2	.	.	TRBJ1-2	CASRPNRDYGYTF	TGTGCCAGCAGGCCGAACAGGGACTATGGCTACACCTTC
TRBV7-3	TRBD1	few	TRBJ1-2	CASSATGTGINYGYTF	TGTGCCAGCAGCGCAACCGGGACAGGGATTAACTATGGCTACACCTTC
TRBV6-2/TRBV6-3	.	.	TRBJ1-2	CASSYSEGYGYTF	TGTGCCAGCAGTTATTCGGAGGGCTATGGCTACACCTTC
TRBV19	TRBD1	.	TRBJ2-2	CASRDRGNTGELFF	TGTGCCAGTAGGGACAGGGGTAACACCGGGGAGCTGTTTTTT
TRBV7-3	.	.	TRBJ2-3	CASSLTAGSKDTQYF	TGTGCCAGCAGCTTAACGGCAGGCTCGAAAGATACGCAGTATTTT
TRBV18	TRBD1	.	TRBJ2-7	CASSGEGTGKSYEQYF	TGTGCCAGCTCAGGAGAAGGGACAGGGAAGTCCTACGAGCAGTACTTC
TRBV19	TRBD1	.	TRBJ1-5	CASSRTGGPQPQHF	TGTGCCAGTAGTCGGACAGGGGGACCTCAGCCCCAGCATTTT
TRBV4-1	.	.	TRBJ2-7	CASSQVGGSEQYF	TGCGCCAGCAGCCAAGTCGGCGGTTCGGAGCAGTACTTC